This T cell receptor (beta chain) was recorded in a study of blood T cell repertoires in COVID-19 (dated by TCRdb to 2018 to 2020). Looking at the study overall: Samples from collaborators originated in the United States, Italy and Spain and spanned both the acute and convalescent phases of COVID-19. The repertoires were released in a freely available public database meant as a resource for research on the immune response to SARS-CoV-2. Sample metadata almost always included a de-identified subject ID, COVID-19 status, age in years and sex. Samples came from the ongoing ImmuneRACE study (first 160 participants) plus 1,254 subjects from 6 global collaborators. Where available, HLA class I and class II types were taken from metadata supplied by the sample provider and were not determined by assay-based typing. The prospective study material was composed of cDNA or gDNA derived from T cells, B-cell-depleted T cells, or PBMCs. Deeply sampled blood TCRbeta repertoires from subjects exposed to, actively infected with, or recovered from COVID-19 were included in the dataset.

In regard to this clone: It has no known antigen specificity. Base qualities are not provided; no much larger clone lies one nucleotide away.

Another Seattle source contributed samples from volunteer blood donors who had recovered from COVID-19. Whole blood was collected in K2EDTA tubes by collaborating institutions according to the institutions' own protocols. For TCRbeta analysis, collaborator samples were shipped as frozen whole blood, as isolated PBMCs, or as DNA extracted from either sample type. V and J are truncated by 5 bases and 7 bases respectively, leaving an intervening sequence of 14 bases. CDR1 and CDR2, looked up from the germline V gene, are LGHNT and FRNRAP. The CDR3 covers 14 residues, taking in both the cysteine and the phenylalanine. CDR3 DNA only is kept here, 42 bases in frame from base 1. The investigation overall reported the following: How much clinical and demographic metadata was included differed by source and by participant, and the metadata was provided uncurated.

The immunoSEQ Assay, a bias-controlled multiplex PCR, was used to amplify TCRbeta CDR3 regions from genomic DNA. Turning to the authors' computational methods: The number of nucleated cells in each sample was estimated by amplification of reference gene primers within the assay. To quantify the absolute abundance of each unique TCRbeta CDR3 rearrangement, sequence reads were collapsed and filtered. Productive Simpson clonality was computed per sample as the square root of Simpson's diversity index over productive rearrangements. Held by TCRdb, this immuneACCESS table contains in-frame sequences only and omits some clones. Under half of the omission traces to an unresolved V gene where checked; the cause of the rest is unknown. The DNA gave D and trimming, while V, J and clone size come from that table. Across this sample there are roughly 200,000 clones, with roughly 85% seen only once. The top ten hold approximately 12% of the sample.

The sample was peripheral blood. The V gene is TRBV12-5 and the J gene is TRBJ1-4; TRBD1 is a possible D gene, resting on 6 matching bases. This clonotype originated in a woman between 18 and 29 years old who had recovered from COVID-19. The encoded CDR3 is CASGPGTFSEKLFF. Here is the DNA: TGTGCTAGTGGTCCCGGGACATTCAGTGAAAAACTGTTTTTT.